These 28 T cell receptor beta chains share one sample of origin, sequenced in a study of T cells after yellow fever vaccination. TCRdb independently ran MiXCR on the 5' RACE reads; one entry per CDR3 protein. The sample includes 550,000 or so distinct CDR3 sequences, less than 20% of them seen just once. Specimen: PBMCs, collected 15 days after the yellow fever booster vaccination. The receptors here all came from a man aged 30-40 years who received the YFV17D yellow fever vaccine.

This clonotype was seen a few times. This chain joins TRBV7-9 and TRBJ2-3; D is ambiguous. Deletions cut 5 bases from V and 5 bases from J, with 14 bases between. Per germline, CDR1 SEHNR and CDR2 FQNEAQ (reference sequence). This CDR3 contains 14 residues. This CDR3 is CASSLAVLVDTQYF. The CDR3 bases are TGTGCCAGCAGCCTTGCGGTTTTAGTAGATACGCAGTATTTT.

The V gene is TRBV7-6, the J gene TRBJ1-2; unclear D gene. Trimming took 5 bases from V and 0 from J, leaving 7 bases between them. Germline V gives CDR1 SGHVS, CDR2 FNYEAQ. The CDR3 runs to 13 residues. The CDR3 bases are TGTGCCAGCAGCATAGGGTCTAACTATGGCTACACCTTC. Translation gives CASSIGSNYGYTF.

In its sample, this clonotype was seen a few times. The chain combines TRBV21-1 with TRBJ2-7; TRBD2 reflects the table's D call only, with no check against the DNA. TRBV21-1 is described as a pseudogene. This CDR3 is built from 16 residues. The CDR3 sequence: CASSNREGFRSYEQYF. The CDR3 DNA follows: TGTGCCAGCAGCAACCGAGAGGGTTTTCGATCCTACGAGCAGTACTTC.

The genes are TRBV5-1 and TRBJ2-1; 9 nucleotides match TRBD1. The length of the CDR3 is 15 residues. Germline lookup yields CDR1 SGHRS and CDR2 YFSETQ. V was pared by 0 bases and J by 6 bases, with 4 bases of the junction left unmatched. CDR3 sequence reads: CASSLGQGGINEQFF. The CDR3 nucleotides are TGCGCCAGCAGCTTGGGACAGGGGGGGATCAATGAGCAGTTCTTC.

This clonotype has more than one count but fewer than ten. The chain joins TRBV5-4 to TRBJ2-3; D not resolved. The V and J ends lost 4 bases and 1 base respectively, with 7 bases between them. The CDR3 length is 13 residues. The germline V gene encodes CDR1 SGHNT and CDR2 YYREEE (reference sequence). The CDR3 region is CASSEMGTDTQYF. DNA for the CDR3: TGTGCCAGCAGCGAGATGGGCACAGATACGCAGTATTTT.

This clonotype occurred a few times. The chain joins TRBV5-1 to TRBJ2-2; TRBD1 is a possible D gene (5 bases). The V end lost 5 bases, the J end lost 1 base, and 12 bases lay between the germline ends. This CDR3 region has 15 residues. The germline V gene encodes CDR1 SGHRS and CDR2 YFSETQ. CDR3 amino acids: CASSRTTVNTGELFF. The CDR3 DNA is TGCGCCAGCAGTAGGACGACAGTGAACACCGGGGAGCTGTTTTTT.

This chain connects TRBV10-3 to TRBJ2-2; no clear D. This CDR3 has 12 residues. Germline assignment: CDR1 ENHRY and CDR2 SYGVKD. The V gene lost 5 bases and the J gene lost 7 bases, with 8 bases spanning the gap. The CDR3 loop reads CAISPEHGELFF. The DNA for the CDR3 is TGTGCCATCAGTCCCGAGCACGGGGAGCTGTTTTTT.

The chain carries TRBV7-6 and TRBJ2-1; no clear D. The CDR3 covers 13 residues. CDR1 is SGHVS and CDR2 is FNYEAQ in the germline V gene. The V end was cut by 0 bases, the J end by 5 bases, with 5 bases between. The CDR3 sequence is CASSLAAHNEQFF. The CDR3 DNA follows: TGTGCCAGCAGCTTAGCCGCCCACAATGAGCAGTTCTTC.

The chain has TRBV28 and TRBJ2-7; 7 bases agree with TRBD2. With 8 bases clipped from V and 2 bases from J, the junction kept 6 bases outside the gene matches. Germline CDR1 is MDHEN and CDR2 is SYDVKM. The CDR3 is 13 residues long. DNA for the CDR3: TGTGCCAGCTTAAGCGGGATGACCTACGAGCAGTACTTC. Its translation is CASLSGMTYEQYF.

The V call is TRBV18, the J call TRBJ1-5; maybe TRBD1 (6 bases). V was cut by 1 base and J by 4 bases, with 14 bases left in between. Looked up from germline, CDR1 is KGHSH and CDR2 is LQKENI. The CDR3 covers 16 residues. The CDR3 DNA reads TGTGCCAGCTCACCACGGAGCGGGGGCGGGAATCAGCCCCAGCATTTT. Translation: CASSPRSGGGNQPQHF.

The rearrangement joins TRBV13 to TRBJ2-2, with D possibly TRBD1 on 6 matching bases. The CDR3 contains 15 residues. Trimming took 6 bases from V and 6 from J, leaving 17 bases between them. CDR1 PRHDT and CDR2 FYEKMQ come from the germline V gene (reference sequence). The CDR3 DNA sequence: TGTGCCAGCAGGGAATGGACAGAAGGGGCCGGGGAGCTGTTTTTT. Amino acids: CASREWTEGAGELFF. The full variable domain, completed using reference TRBV13 and TRBJ2-2, is AAGVIQSPRHLIKEKRETATLKCYPIPRHDTVYWYQQGPGQDPQFLISFYEKMQSDKGSIPDRFSAQQFSDYHSELNMSSLELGDSALYFCASREWTEGAGELFFGEGSRLTVL.

The chain employs TRBV7-2 and TRBJ2-1; 8 bases are a match to TRBD2. Trimming at V came to 8 bases and at J to 8 bases, leaving 8 bases not matched to a gene. The CDR3 extends over 13 amino acids. Germline assignment: CDR1 SGHTA and CDR2 FQGNSA. The CDR3 sequence: CASGYGLADEQFF. CDR3 in DNA: TGTGCCAGCGGCTACGGACTAGCCGATGAGCAGTTCTTC.

The chain joins TRBV20-1 to TRBJ1-1, with a possible D match to TRBD1 (5 bases). The germline V gene encodes CDR1 DFQATT and CDR2 SNEGSKA (reference sequence). Trimming pared 2 bases from V and 11 bases from J, leaving 15 bases between. The CDR3 runs to 12 residues. CDR3 residues: CSARHPGGDAFF. DNA of the CDR3: TGCAGTGCTAGACACCCCGGGGGTGACGCTTTCTTT.

There are a few counts of this clonotype. The rearrangement uses TRBV4-2 and TRBJ2-1; 12 bases are a match to TRBD2. The CDR3 length is 18 residues. CDR1 and CDR2 from the germline V gene are LGHNA and YNFKEQ. With V trimmed by 0 bases and J by 0 bases, 3 bases remained unmatched. CDR3 in amino acids: CASSQEPSGRASYNEQFF. The CDR3 DNA reads TGTGCCAGCAGCCAAGAACCTAGCGGGAGGGCCTCCTACAATGAGCAGTTCTTC.

This rearrangement joins TRBV5-6 to TRBJ2-1; 8 positions match TRBD2. Trimming at V came to 4 bases and at J to 0 bases, leaving 9 bases not matched to a gene. This CDR3 is 17 amino acids long. Germline V gene data show CDR1 as SGHDT and CDR2 as YYEEEE. The CDR3 sequence: CASSQRTSTGSYNEQFF. CDR3 in DNA: TGTGCCAGCAGCCAGCGGACTAGCACGGGCTCCTACAATGAGCAGTTCTTC.

This clonotype was picked up a small number of times. The V and J genes are TRBV27 and TRBJ2-3, with D possibly called TRBD1 or TRBD2 (6 bases each). Germline V gene sequence: CDR1 MNHEY, CDR2 SMNVEV (reference sequence). The CDR3 covers 15 residues. Trimming shortened V by 5 bases and J by 2 bases, and 14 bases separated the two germline ends. The CDR3 region is CASSSRGQSTDTQYF. The CDR3 DNA reads as TGTGCCAGCAGTAGCCGGGGGCAGTCCACAGATACGCAGTATTTT.

V and J are TRBV20-1 and TRBJ2-1, with D hard to call. Per the germline V gene, CDR1 is DFQATT and CDR2 is SNEGSKA (reference sequence). The CDR3 has 13 residues. The germline V and J ends were trimmed by 3 bases and 1 base, with 7 bases remaining between them. CDR3 protein: CSASVVSYNEQFF. In nucleotides, the CDR3 is TGCAGTGCTAGTGTGGTTTCCTACAATGAGCAGTTCTTC.

Only a few counts were recorded for this clonotype. The chain uses TRBV12-3 or TRBV12-4 and TRBJ2-1; 9 nucleotides match TRBD2. J lost 0 bases, V lost 3 bases, and 6 bases had no gene match. This CDR3 region has 17 residues. CDR3 DNA: TGTGCCAGCAGTTTCCCAGGTAGCGGGAGCTCCTACAATGAGCAGTTCTTC. Translating gives CASSFPGSGSSYNEQFF.

The chain has TRBV6-5 and TRBJ1-1; D is possibly TRBD1 (5 bases). V was pared by 7 bases and J by 1 base, with 19 bases between. The CDR3 extends over 16 amino acids. Germline V gene lookup returns CDR1 MNHEY and CDR2 SVGAGI. CDR3 sequence (DNA): TGTGCCAGCACTTCCTTGCGCGGGACGGGGAACACTGAAGCTTTCTTT. Its protein is CASTSLRGTGNTEAFF.

Only a few counts were recorded for this clonotype. The genes are TRBV20-1 and TRBJ2-3; possible D gene TRBD2, 7 bases. CDR3 length: 14 residues. Germline V gene data show CDR1 as DFQATT and CDR2 as SNEGSKA (reference sequence). The V end lost 6 bases, the J end lost 0 bases, and 13 bases lay between the germline ends. In nucleotides, the CDR3 is TGCAGTGCGTGGAAGGGGGGGAGCACAGATACGCAGTATTTT. Amino acid sequence: CSAWKGGSTDTQYF.

This clonotype was recorded a few times. The chain couples TRBV23-1 to TRBJ2-3; D is undetermined. TRBV23-1 is identified as an open reading frame with a role that is uncertain. The CDR3 covers 17 residues. Trimming removed 0 bases from V and 2 bases from J, with 15 bases in between. This CDR3 is CASSQSISPWDTDTQYF. The CDR3 nucleotides read TGCGCCAGCAGTCAATCTATATCACCATGGGACACAGATACGCAGTATTTT.

This clonotype has just a few counts. J is TRBJ2-6 and V is TRBV5-1, with D perhaps matching TRBD2 (5 bases). Germline V lookup: CDR1 SGHRS, CDR2 YFSETQ. This CDR3 is 16 amino acids long. The V end was cut by 0 bases, the J end by 2 bases, with 9 bases between. The CDR3 loop is CASSLAGDPGANVLTF. The CDR3 DNA is TGCGCCAGCAGCTTGGCCGGGGATCCTGGGGCCAACGTCCTGACTTTC.

This clonotype was picked up a small number of times. The chain is built from TRBV28 and TRBJ2-3; 10 bases align to TRBD1. The CDR3 loop spans 15 amino acids. CDR1 is MDHEN, CDR2 SYDVKM, per germline. Trimming cost V 2 bases and J 4 bases; bases outside gene matches: 3. CDR3 sequence reads: CASSLPGQGSDTQYF. For the CDR3, the DNA is TGTGCCAGCAGTTTACCGGGACAGGGGTCAGATACGCAGTATTTT. Full variable domain (missing parts from reference TRBV28 and TRBJ2-3): DVKVTQSSRYLVKRTGEKVFLECVQDMDHENMFWYRQDPGLGLRLIYFSYDVKMKEKGDIPEGYSVSREKKERFSLILESASTNQTSMYLCASSLPGQGSDTQYFGPGTRLTVL.

This clonotype has a handful of counts. V is TRBV4-3 and J is TRBJ1-2, with D perhaps matching TRBD1 (5 bases). The CDR3 runs to 16 residues. The V gene lost 3 bases and the J gene lost 2 bases, with 16 bases spanning the gap. Germline CDR1 LGHNA, CDR2 YSLEER. CDR3 amino acids: CASSQVLRAFNYGYTF. The CDR3 DNA reads TGCGCCAGCAGCCAGGTCCTCAGGGCGTTCAACTATGGCTACACCTTC.

This clonotype has only a few counts. V gene TRBV10-3 combines with J gene TRBJ1-6; TRBD1 is a possible D gene (6 bases). Germline CDR1 reads ENHRY; CDR2 reads SYGVKD. The V end lost 2 bases, the J end lost 5 bases, and 10 bases lay between the germline ends. The CDR3 consists of 15 residues. CDR3 nucleotides: TGTGCCATCAGTGAGGGGGGCCAAAATAATTCACCCCTCCACTTT. This codes for CAISEGGQNNSPLHF.

This clonotype has more than one count but fewer than ten. V usage is TRBV3-1 and J usage is TRBJ2-3; maybe TRBD2 (6 bases). Trimming pared 1 base from V and 0 bases from J, leaving 8 bases between. Germline V gene lookup returns CDR1 LGHDT and CDR2 YNNKEL (reference sequence). The CDR3 is 15 residues long. Written as DNA, the CDR3 is TGTGCCAGCAGCCAAGGTGCGGGAAGCACAGATACGCAGTATTTT. This sequence encodes CASSQGAGSTDTQYF.

The chain combines TRBV5-1 with TRBJ2-7, with 7 positions matching TRBD1. CDR1 is SGHRS, CDR2 YFSETQ, per germline. The ends lost 3 bases at V and 3 bases at J; junction bases unmatched: 9. The CDR3 has 15 amino acids. The CDR3 region has the DNA TGCGCCAGCAGCTGGGAGAGGCAGGGGGACTACGAGCAGTACTTC. Amino acid sequence: CASSWERQGDYEQYF.

This clonotype showed up just a few times. The chain links TRBV2 to TRBJ1-6, with D perhaps matching TRBD1 (5 bases). Germline V lookup: CDR1 SNHLY, CDR2 FYNNEI. This CDR3 has 12 amino acids. V was shortened by 3 bases and J by 12 bases, with 9 bases between the two germline ends. CDR3: CASSDAGLPLHF. CDR3 sequence (DNA): TGTGCCAGCAGTGACGCAGGGTTACCCCTCCACTTT.